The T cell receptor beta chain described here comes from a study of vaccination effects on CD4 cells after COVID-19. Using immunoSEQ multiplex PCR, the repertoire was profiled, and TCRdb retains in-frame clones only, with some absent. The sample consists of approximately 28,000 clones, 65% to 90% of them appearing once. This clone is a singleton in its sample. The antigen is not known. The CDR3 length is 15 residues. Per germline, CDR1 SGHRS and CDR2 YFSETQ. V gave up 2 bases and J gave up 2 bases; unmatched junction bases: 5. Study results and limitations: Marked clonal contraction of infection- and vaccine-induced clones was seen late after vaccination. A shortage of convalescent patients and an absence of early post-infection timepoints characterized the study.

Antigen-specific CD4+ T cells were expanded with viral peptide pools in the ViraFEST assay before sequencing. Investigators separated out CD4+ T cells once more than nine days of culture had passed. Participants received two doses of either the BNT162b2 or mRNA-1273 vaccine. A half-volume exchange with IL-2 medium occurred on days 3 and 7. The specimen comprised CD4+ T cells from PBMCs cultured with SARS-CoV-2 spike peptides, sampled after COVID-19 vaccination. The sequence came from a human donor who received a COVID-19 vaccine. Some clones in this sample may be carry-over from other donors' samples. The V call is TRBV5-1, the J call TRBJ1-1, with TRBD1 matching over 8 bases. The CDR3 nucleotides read TGCGCCAGCAGCTTATCCGGACAGGGCAACACTGAAGCTTTCTTT. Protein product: CASSLSGQGNTEAFF.